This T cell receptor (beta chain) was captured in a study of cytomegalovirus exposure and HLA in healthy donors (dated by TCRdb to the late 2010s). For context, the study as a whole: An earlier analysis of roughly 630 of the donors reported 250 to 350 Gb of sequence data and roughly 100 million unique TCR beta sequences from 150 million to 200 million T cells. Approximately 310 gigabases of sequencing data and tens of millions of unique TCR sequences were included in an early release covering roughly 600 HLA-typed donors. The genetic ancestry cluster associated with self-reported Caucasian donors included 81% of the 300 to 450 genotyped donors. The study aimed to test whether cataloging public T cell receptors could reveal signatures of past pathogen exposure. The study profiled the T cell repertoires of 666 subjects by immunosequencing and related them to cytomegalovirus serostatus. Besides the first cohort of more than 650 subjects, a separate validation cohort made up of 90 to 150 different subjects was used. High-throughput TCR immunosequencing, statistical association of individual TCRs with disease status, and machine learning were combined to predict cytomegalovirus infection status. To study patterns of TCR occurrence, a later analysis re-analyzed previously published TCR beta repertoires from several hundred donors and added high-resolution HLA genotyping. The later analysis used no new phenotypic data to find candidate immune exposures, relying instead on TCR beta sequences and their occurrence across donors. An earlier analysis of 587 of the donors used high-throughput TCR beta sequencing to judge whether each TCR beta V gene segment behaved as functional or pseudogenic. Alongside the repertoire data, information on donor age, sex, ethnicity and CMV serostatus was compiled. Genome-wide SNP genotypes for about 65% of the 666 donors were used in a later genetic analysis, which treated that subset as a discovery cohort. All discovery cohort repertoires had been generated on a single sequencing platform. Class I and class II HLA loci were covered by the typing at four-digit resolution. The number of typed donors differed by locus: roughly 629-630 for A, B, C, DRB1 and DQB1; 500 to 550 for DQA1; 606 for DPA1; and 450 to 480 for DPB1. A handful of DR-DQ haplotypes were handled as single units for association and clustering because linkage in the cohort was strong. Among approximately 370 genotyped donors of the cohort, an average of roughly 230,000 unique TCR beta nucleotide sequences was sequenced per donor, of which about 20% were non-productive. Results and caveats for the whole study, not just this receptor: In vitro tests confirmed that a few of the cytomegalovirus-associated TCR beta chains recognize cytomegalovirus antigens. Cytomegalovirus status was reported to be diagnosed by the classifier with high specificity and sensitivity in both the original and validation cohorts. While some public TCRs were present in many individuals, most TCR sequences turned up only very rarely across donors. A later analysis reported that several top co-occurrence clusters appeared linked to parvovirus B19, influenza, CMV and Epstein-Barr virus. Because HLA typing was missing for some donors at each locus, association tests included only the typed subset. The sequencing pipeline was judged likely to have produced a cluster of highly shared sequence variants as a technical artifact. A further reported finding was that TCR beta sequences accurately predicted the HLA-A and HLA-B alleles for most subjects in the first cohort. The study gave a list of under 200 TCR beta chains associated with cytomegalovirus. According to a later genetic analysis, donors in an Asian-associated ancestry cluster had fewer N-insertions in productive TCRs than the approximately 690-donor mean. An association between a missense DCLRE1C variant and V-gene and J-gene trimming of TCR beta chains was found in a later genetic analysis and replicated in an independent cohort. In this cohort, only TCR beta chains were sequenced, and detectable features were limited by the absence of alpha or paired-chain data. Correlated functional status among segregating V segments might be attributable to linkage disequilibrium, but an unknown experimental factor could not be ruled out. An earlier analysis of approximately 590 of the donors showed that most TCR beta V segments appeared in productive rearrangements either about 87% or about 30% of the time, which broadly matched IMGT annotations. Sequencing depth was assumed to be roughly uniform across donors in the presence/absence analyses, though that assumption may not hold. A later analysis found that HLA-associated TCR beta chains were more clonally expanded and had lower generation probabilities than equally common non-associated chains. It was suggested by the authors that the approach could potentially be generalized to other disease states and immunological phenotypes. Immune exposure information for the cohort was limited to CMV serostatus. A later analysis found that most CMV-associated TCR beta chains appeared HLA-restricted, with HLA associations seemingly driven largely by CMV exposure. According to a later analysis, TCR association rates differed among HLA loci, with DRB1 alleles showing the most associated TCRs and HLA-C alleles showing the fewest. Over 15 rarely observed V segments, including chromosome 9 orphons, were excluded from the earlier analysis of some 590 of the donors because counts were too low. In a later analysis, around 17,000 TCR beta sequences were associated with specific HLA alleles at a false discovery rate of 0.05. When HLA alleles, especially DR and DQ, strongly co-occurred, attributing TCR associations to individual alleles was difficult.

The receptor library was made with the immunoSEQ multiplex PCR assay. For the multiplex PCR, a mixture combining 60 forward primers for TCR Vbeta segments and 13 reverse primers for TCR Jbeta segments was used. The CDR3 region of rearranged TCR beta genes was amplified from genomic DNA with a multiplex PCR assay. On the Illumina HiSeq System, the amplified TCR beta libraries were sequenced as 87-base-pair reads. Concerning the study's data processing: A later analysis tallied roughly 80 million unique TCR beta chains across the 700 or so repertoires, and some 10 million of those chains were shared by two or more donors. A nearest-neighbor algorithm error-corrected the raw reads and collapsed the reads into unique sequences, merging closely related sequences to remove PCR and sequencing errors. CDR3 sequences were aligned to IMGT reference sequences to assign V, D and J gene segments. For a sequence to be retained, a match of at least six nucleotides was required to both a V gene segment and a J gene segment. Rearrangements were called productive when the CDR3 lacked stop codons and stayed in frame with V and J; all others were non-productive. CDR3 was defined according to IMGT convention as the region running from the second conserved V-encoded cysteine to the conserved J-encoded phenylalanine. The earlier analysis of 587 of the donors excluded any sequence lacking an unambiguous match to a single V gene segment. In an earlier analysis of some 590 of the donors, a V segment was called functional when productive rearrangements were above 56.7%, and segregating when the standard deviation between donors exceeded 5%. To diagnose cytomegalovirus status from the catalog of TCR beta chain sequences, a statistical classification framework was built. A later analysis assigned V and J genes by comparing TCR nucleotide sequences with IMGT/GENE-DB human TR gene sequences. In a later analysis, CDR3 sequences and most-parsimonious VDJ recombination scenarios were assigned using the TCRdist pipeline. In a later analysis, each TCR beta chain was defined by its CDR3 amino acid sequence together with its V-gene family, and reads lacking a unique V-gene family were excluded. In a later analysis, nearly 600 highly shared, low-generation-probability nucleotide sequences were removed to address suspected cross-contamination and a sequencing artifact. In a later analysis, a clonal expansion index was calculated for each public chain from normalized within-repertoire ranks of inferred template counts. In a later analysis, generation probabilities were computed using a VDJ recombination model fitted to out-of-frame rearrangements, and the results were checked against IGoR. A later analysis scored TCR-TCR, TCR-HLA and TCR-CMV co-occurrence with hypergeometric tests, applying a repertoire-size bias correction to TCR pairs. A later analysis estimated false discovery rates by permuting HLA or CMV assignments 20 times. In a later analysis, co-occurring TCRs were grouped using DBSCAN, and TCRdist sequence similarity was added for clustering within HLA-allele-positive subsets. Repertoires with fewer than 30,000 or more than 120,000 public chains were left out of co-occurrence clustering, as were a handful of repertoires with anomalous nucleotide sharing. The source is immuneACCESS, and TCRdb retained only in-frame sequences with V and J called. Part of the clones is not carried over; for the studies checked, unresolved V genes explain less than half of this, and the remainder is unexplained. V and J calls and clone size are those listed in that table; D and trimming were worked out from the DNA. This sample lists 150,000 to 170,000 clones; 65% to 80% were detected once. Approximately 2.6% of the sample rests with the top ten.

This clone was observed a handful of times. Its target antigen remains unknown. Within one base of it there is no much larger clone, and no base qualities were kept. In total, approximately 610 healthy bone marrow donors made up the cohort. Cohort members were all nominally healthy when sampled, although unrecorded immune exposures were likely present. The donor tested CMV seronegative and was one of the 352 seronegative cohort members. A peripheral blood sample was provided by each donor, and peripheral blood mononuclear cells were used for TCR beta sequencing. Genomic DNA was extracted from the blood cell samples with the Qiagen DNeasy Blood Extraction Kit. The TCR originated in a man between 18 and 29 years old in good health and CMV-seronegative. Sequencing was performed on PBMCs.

The CDR3 region has the sequence CASSPQQGAVYEKLFF. The base sequence is TGCGCCAGCAGCCCGCAACAGGGGGCCGTCTATGAAAAACTGTTTTTT. The sequence joins TRBV5-1 to TRBJ1-4; TRBD1 matches 9 bases in the middle. The cysteine opens and the phenylalanine closes a CDR3 of 16 amino acids. Left in the record is the CDR3 DNA by itself, 48 bases read in frame from the first base. The germline V gene specifies SGHRS as CDR1 and YFSETQ as CDR2. Trimming removed 4 bases from V and 6 bases from J; the gene matches leave 10 bases unexplained.